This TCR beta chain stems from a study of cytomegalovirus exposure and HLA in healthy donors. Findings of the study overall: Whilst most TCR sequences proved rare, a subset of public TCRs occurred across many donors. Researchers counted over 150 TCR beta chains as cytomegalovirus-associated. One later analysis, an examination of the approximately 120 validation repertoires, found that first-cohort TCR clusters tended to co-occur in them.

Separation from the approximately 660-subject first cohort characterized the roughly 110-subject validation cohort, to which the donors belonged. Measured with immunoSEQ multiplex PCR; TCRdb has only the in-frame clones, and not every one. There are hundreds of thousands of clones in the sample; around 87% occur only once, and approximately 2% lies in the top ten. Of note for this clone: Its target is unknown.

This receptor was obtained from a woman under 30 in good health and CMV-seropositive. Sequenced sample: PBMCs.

CDR3 loop: CASSEGTAAYEQYF. CDR3 DNA: TGTGCCAGCAGTGAGGGGACAGCGGCTTACGAGCAGTACTTC. J is TRBJ2-7 and V is TRBV2; 7 nucleotides agree with TRBD1. The CDR3 runs 14 residues. Germline lookup yields CDR1 SNHLY and CDR2 FYNNEI. V was clipped by 3 bases and J by 4 bases; unmatched bases: 6. Together with reference TRBV2 and TRBJ2-7, the CDR3 gives the full variable domain: EPEVTQTPSHQVTQMGQEVILRCVPISNHLYFYWYRQILGQKVEFLVSFYNNEISEKSEIFDDQFSVERPDGSNFTLKIRSTKLEDSAMYFCASSEGTAAYEQYFGPGTRLTVT.